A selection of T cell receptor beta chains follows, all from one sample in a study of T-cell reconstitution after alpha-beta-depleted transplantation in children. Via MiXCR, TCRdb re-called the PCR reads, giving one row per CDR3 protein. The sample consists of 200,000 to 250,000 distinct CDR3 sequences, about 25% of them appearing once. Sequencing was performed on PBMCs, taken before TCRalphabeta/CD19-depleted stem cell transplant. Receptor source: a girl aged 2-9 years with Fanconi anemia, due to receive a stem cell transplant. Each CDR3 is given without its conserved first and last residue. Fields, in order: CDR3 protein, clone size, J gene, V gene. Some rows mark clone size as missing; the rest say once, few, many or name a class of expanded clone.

cdr3_aa: ASSEFPGTLNNEQF
clone_size: .
j_call: TRBJ2-1
v_call: TRBV7-3

cdr3_aa: ASSLKLAGEVKAGTDTQY
clone_size: few
j_call: TRBJ2-3
v_call: TRBV5-1

cdr3_aa: AISSTSGGFGTDTQY
clone_size: .
j_call: TRBJ2-3
v_call: TRBV10-3

cdr3_aa: SVDARAGEQY
clone_size: few
j_call: TRBJ2-7
v_call: TRBV29-1

cdr3_aa: SARDASFSGELF
clone_size: .
j_call: TRBJ2-2
v_call: TRBV20-1

cdr3_aa: SVGGTAIQPQH
clone_size: many
j_call: TRBJ1-5
v_call: TRBV29-1

cdr3_aa: ASSYDRLNTGELF
clone_size: .
j_call: TRBJ2-2
v_call: TRBV5-1

cdr3_aa: SVAGTSGTDTQY
clone_size: many
j_call: TRBJ2-3
v_call: TRBV29-1

cdr3_aa: SARDRRTSGSYNEQF
clone_size: few
j_call: TRBJ2-1
v_call: TRBV20-1

cdr3_aa: SVEEARNYGYT
clone_size: few
j_call: TRBJ1-2
v_call: TRBV29-1

cdr3_aa: SAEDGANTGELF
clone_size: many
j_call: TRBJ2-2
v_call: TRBV29-1

cdr3_aa: ASALQVDGGREQF
clone_size: few
j_call: TRBJ2-1
v_call: TRBV6-1

cdr3_aa: ASSFTGKPVSGANVLT
clone_size: .
j_call: TRBJ2-6
v_call: TRBV12-3/TRBV12-4

cdr3_aa: SAQGEQGMGYGYT
clone_size: many
j_call: TRBJ1-2
v_call: TRBV29-1

cdr3_aa: ASSFARYRSASYEQY
clone_size: .
j_call: TRBJ2-7
v_call: TRBV7-2

cdr3_aa: ASSYGWNEQY
clone_size: .
j_call: TRBJ2-7
v_call: TRBV6-2/TRBV6-3

cdr3_aa: ASRTGTSGRYEQY
clone_size: .
j_call: TRBJ2-7
v_call: TRBV28

cdr3_aa: ASSEYFGTSTDTQY
clone_size: .
j_call: TRBJ2-3
v_call: TRBV25-1

cdr3_aa: ASSISWTSLETQY
clone_size: .
j_call: TRBJ2-5
v_call: TRBV19

cdr3_aa: ASSYSTSYGYT
clone_size: many
j_call: TRBJ1-2
v_call: TRBV6-2/TRBV6-3

cdr3_aa: SASRGIYNEQF
clone_size: .
j_call: TRBJ2-1
v_call: TRBV20-1

cdr3_aa: SVGSNNYGYT
clone_size: many
j_call: TRBJ1-2
v_call: TRBV29-1